Following are 27 T cell receptor beta chains from one sample sequenced in a study of breast tumors, draining lymph nodes, adjacent tissues. Axillary draining lymph nodes of breast cancer patients supplied the node samples. TCRdb analysed the multiplex PCR reads with MiXCR anew, one entry per CDR3 protein. Found here are approximately 90,000 distinct CDR3 sequences, 25% to 35% of them singletons; the top ten hold roughly 8.1%. The sample comprised axillary lymph node tissue. The receptors come from a female donor with breast cancer. Some clones in this sample may be carry-over from other donors' samples.

This clonotype showed up many times. The chain combines TRBV20-1 with TRBJ2-1; 11 bases agree with TRBD2. In germline, CDR1 is DFQATT, CDR2 SNEGSKA (reference sequence). This CDR3 is built from 16 residues. V lost 0 bases to trimming and J lost 6 bases; unmatched junction nucleotides: 7. CDR3 coding DNA: TGCAGTGCTAGAGATGACAGGCTAGCGGGAGGCAATGAGCAGTTCTTC. It is translated as CSARDDRLAGGNEQFF.

This clonotype appeared many times. This sequence joins TRBV10-3 and TRBJ2-7; D possibly uses TRBD1 or TRBD2 (5 bases each). The CDR3 loop spans 15 amino acids. V dropped 10 bases and J dropped 1 base, with 20 bases sitting between them. Germline V gene lookup returns CDR1 ENHRY and CDR2 SYGVKD. The CDR3 bases are TGTGCCACCGCACAGGTCCAGGGAGTTTCCTACGAGCAGTACTTC. As protein: CATAQVQGVSYEQYF.

V and J are TRBV10-2 and TRBJ2-7; unclear D gene. The V end was cut by 3 bases, the J end by 5 bases, with 20 bases between. The germline gives CDR1 WSHSY, CDR2 SAAADI. This CDR3 region has 16 residues. The CDR3 reads CASSERSSYNPHEQYF. The CDR3 DNA reads TGCGCCAGCAGTGAAAGGAGCTCCTATAATCCCCACGAGCAGTACTTC.

This clonotype was observed at least ten times. The chain joins TRBV30 to TRBJ2-4, with D perhaps matching TRBD1 or TRBD2 (5 bases each). V was clipped by 2 bases and J by 6 bases, with 14 bases between them. The CDR3 consists of 14 residues. Germline-derived CDR1 and CDR2 are GTSNPN and SVGIG (reference sequence). The CDR3 region has the DNA TGTGCCTGGAGTCAGGGATTGGGGGTAAACATTCAGTACTTC. It yields the protein CAWSQGLGVNIQYF.

Concerning this clonotype: The limits of the CDR3 on the DNA are not certain, so only TCRdb's listed CDR3 is given. The chain combines TRBV29-1 with TRBJ2-5; whether TRBD1, the table's D call, matches the DNA was not checked. Germline CDR1 is SQVTM and CDR2 is ANQGSEA. The CDR3 is made up of 23 amino acids, end residues included. This CDR3 reads CSVIGQEPPYGYTFGSGKETQYF.

Many counts were recorded for this clonotype. A much larger clone sits a single nucleotide away, making a read error possible. The chain's CDR3 is CSANPRTRSSEQYF. CDR3 bases: TGCAGTGCCAACCCTCGTACCCGCTCCTCCGAGCAGTACTTC. This chain joins TRBV20-1 and TRBJ2-7; D is uncertain. CDR3 length equals 14 residues. CDR1 and CDR2 from the germline V gene are DFQATT and SNEGSKA (reference sequence).

This clonotype appeared once. The rearrangement links TRBV7-2 to TRBJ2-1, with D unresolved. CDR3 length: 17 residues. Trimming stripped 5 bases from V and 5 bases from J, with 22 bases between. Germline CDR1 is SGHTA and CDR2 is FQGNSA. The CDR3 nucleotides are TGTGCCAGCAGCCCACTCTGGTCCACCGGGTGGGACAATGAGCAGTTCTTC. Protein sequence: CASSPLWSTGWDNEQFF.

To note about this clonotype: This likely comes from a read error, as the CDR3 has no conserved phenylalanine or tryptophan at its end. It is unclear where the CDR3 begins or ends on the DNA, so no DNA is shown, and the CDR3 is as TCRdb lists it. The V gene is TRBV12-3 or TRBV12-4, the J gene TRBJ1-6; the tabulated D call, TRBD1, remains unverified against the DNA. Counting both end residues, the CDR3 totals 14 amino acids. The CDR3 is CASTQTGNYSPFHS.

This clonotype has a count of ten or more. One end of the junction fails to match germline, which may point to a read error. CDR3 nucleotide sequence: TGTGCCAGCAGCTCTACCCACAAAGAGCAGTTCTTC. It yields the protein CASSSTHKEQFF. V usage is TRBV5-6 and J usage is TRBJ2-1; no firm D call. The CDR3 extends over 12 amino acids. Germline CDR1 is SGHDT and CDR2 is YYEEEE.

Ten or more counts support this clonotype. The chain carries TRBV11-1 and TRBJ2-3; D remains unclear. Trimming left V 5 bases short and J 2 bases short, with 5 bases between. Germline-derived CDR1 and CDR2 are SGHAT and FQDESV (reference sequence). The CDR3 runs 12 residues. The CDR3 protein is CASSPYTDTQYF. DNA for the CDR3: TGTGCCAGCAGCCCGTACACAGATACGCAGTATTTT.

Comment on this clonotype: Germline and junction disagree at one end, which may indicate a read error. The genes are TRBV2 and TRBJ2-2; 9 bases agree with TRBD2. This CDR3 region has 19 residues. CDR1 SNHLY and CDR2 FYNNEI come from the germline V gene. The CDR3 coding sequence is TGTGCCAACAGTGCAAGTCTGGCGGGAGGGCTCGGGAACACCGGGGAGCTGTTTTTT. Encoded protein: CANSASLAGGLGNTGELFF.

This chain connects TRBV11-2 to TRBJ1-2; D perhaps matches TRBD1 (6 bases). The germline V gene has CDR1 SGHAT and CDR2 FQNNGV. V lost 8 bases, J lost 8 bases, and 18 bases lay in between. The CDR3 sequence is 13 residues long. CDR3 amino acids: CASSPQGNSGYTF. Written as DNA, the CDR3 is TGTGCCAGCTCCCCACAGGGAAACTCCGGCTACACCTTC.

Of note for this clonotype: Its ends do not fully match the called genes, so a read error is possible. This chain uses TRBV29-1 with TRBJ1-5; D is unresolved. The CDR3 is 13 amino acids. From germline, CDR1 is SQVTM and CDR2 ANQGSEA. In DNA, the CDR3 is TGCTGCGTCGAGGTGGATAGCAATCAGCCCCAGCATTTT. Encoded protein: CCVEVDSNQPQHF.

This clonotype was picked up many times. The chain carries TRBV7-8 and TRBJ1-4; D remains unclear. The germline V gene has CDR1 SGHVS and CDR2 FQNEAQ. V was clipped by 2 bases and J by 5 bases, with 9 bases between them. CDR3 size: 14 residues. The DNA of the CDR3 is TGTGCCAGCAGCTTACGCAGGCTCAATGAAAAACTGTTTTTT. This gives the protein CASSLRRLNEKLFF.

This clonotype has ten or more counts. The rearrangement joins TRBV30 to TRBJ1-2; TRBD1 is a possible D gene (5 bases). The CDR3 runs to 15 residues. Germline V gene lookup returns CDR1 GTSNPN and CDR2 SVGIG (reference sequence). Between the trimmed V and J ends, which lost 1 base and 5 bases, there was a span of 17 bases. The CDR3 sequence is CAWSGQGRQLYGYTF. For the CDR3, the DNA is TGTGCCTGGAGTGGTCAGGGACGACAACTATATGGCTACACCTTC.

This clonotype has at least ten counts. The chain combines TRBV30 with TRBJ2-3, with TRBD1 as a possible D gene (6 bases). Per germline, CDR1 GTSNPN and CDR2 SVGIG (reference sequence). The CDR3 loop spans 14 amino acids. Trimming took 4 bases from V and 2 from J, leaving 13 bases between them. The CDR3 DNA reads as TGTGCCTGGACCGGACAGCTTTACACAGATACGCAGTATTTT. Its protein product is CAWTGQLYTDTQYF.

The chain recombines TRBV11-2 with TRBJ2-3, with TRBD2 matching 7 bases. J gave up 10 bases and V 3 bases, and 16 bases lay outside the gene matches. The CDR3 is made up of 16 amino acids. Germline lookup yields CDR1 SGHAT and CDR2 FQNNGV. The CDR3 region is CASSLTYGEGTDAQYF. CDR3 coding DNA: TGTGCCAGCAGCTTGACGTACGGGGAGGGGACGGATGCGCAGTATTTT.

This rearrangement joins TRBV28 to TRBJ1-4, with TRBD1 identical over 9 bases. This CDR3 has 16 amino acids. CDR1 is MDHEN, CDR2 SYDVKM, per germline. V was pared by 5 bases and J by 8 bases, with 12 bases of the junction left unmatched. CDR3 sequence: CASSITPGQGGEKLFF. The DNA for the CDR3 is TGTGCCAGCAGTATAACCCCGGGACAGGGCGGAGAAAAACTGTTTTTT.

This clonotype was recorded at least ten times. The chain couples TRBV19 to TRBJ2-1; TRBD1 aligns across 7 bases. The CDR3 contains 13 residues. The ends lost 8 bases at V and 6 bases at J; junction bases unmatched: 7. CDR1 is LNHDA, CDR2 SQIVND, per germline (reference sequence). The CDR3 here is CASANRDSNEQFF. CDR3 nucleotides: TGTGCCAGTGCAAACCGGGACAGCAATGAGCAGTTCTTC. The full variable domain, in which reference TRBV19 and TRBJ2-1 provide the parts outside the CDR3, is DGGITQSPKYLFRKEGQNVTLSCEQNLNHDAMYWYRQDPGQGLRLIYYSQIVNDFQKGDIAEGYSVSREKKESFPLTVTSAQKNPTAFYLCASANRDSNEQFFGPGTRLTVL.

To note about this clonotype: Since the CDR3 does not end with the conserved phenylalanine or tryptophan, this likely comes from a read error. This rearrangement joins TRBV3-1 to TRBJ1-6; tentatively, D is TRBD1 (5 bases). The CDR3 extends over 13 amino acids. Trimming removed 3 bases from V and 8 bases from J, with 8 bases in between. Germline values: CDR1 LGHDT, CDR2 YNNKEL (reference sequence). This CDR3 reads CASSQGRDSPLHL. As DNA, the CDR3 is TGTGCCAGCAGCCAGGGGCGGGATTCACCCCTCCACCTT.

This clonotype was recorded a few times. The CDR3 carries no conserved terminal phenylalanine or tryptophan, so it likely arises from a read error. The chain couples TRBV19 to TRBJ2-4; 7 bases agree with TRBD1. Germline V lookup: CDR1 LNHDA, CDR2 SQIVND (reference sequence). V lost 6 bases to trimming and J lost 4 bases; unmatched junction nucleotides: 12. This CDR3 comprises 16 residues. The CDR3 coding sequence is TGTGCCAGTAGCCCGAGTTCCCCGGGACAGAAAAACATTCAGTACTCC. Amino acids: CASSPSSPGQKNIQYS.

This clonotype occurred many times. The J gene is TRBJ2-2, the V gene TRBV6-5; 8 bases agree with TRBD1. Germline V gene lookup returns CDR1 MNHEY and CDR2 SVGAGI. The junction had 12 bases not matched to a gene; V was cut back by 6 bases and J by 3 bases. The CDR3 is 17 amino acids. As DNA, the CDR3 is TGTGCCAGCAGGCGCCGGCAGGGGGCGTGGGACACCGGGGAGCTGTTTTTT. Residues: CASRRRQGAWDTGELFF.

The rearrangement joins TRBV9 to TRBJ2-5; TRBD2 agrees at 7 bases. The V gene's germline CDR1 is SGDLS and CDR2 YYNGEE. With V trimmed by 3 bases and J by 3 bases, 17 bases remained unmatched. The CDR3 sequence is 18 residues long. The CDR3 DNA reads as TGTGCCAGCAGCGCCAAGCGGGGCGCGAACACCGGGGAAGAGACCCAGTACTTC. Protein product: CASSAKRGANTGEETQYF.

At least ten counts were recorded for this clonotype. The chain links TRBV7-8 to TRBJ1-2, with TRBD1 matching over 10 bases. Germline values: CDR1 SGHVS, CDR2 FQNEAQ. The CDR3 covers 13 residues. The V and J ends lost 7 bases and 8 bases, in that order; junction bases with no gene match: 7. The CDR3 nucleotides read TGTGCCAGCACGGGACAGGGGACCTGGGGCTACACCTTC. It yields the protein CASTGQGTWGYTF.

This clonotype was counted at least ten times. The genes are TRBV12-3 or TRBV12-4 and TRBJ1-4; 9 bases are shared with TRBD1. V shed 7 bases and J 3 bases; nucleotides not matched to a gene: 3. The CDR3 consists of 14 residues. CDR3 loop: CASTNRGPNEKLFF. CDR3 coding DNA: TGTGCCAGCACGAACAGGGGGCCTAATGAAAAACTGTTTTTT.

The sample holds many counts of this clonotype. The genes are TRBV9 and TRBJ2-7, with TRBD2 identical over 13 bases. The CDR3 length is 16 residues. Per the germline V gene, CDR1 is SGDLS and CDR2 is YYNGEE. The V gene end was trimmed by 4 bases and the J gene end by 4 bases; junction bases not matched to a gene: 8. In nucleotides, the CDR3 is TGTGCCAGCAGCCCCGGACTAGCGGGAGATAGGTACGAGCAGTACTTC. This encodes CASSPGLAGDRYEQYF. Full variable domain (outside the CDR3, taken from reference TRBV9 and TRBJ2-7): DSGVTQTPKHLITATGQRVTLRCSPRSGDLSVYWYQQSLDQGLQFLIQYYNGEERAKGNILERFSAQQFPDLHSELNLSSLELGDSALYFCASSPGLAGDRYEQYFGPGTRLTVT.

This clonotype was seen ten or more times. The rearrangement uses TRBV7-8 and TRBJ2-7; possible D gene TRBD1, 6 bases. Trimming stripped 1 base from V and 6 bases from J, with 25 bases between. Germline values: CDR1 SGHVS, CDR2 FQNEAQ. This CDR3 region has 18 residues. CDR3 sequence: CASSLGPRQAITGREQYF. CDR3 nucleotide sequence: TGTGCCAGCAGCTTAGGGCCCCGGCAGGCTATTACAGGGCGCGAGCAGTACTTC.